What follows is one TCR beta chain and its context. Its antigen is unknown. This specimen comes from a study of T cell repertoires in cytomegalovirus infection. Study overall: Public TCR beta signatures were indicative of both CMV infection and a matching HLA type.

Germline CDR1 and CDR2: SGHVS and FNYEAQ. There are 16 residues in the CDR3. The junction had 8 bases not matched to a gene; V was cut back by 4 bases and J by 0 bases. TCRdb independently ran MiXCR on the reads; one entry per CDR3 protein. The sample holds nearly 700,000 distinct CDR3 sequences, roughly a third seen once. The sample consisted of cultured PBMCs, taken from culture after CMV antigen stimulation. The chain employs TRBV7-6 and TRBJ2-7; TRBD1 matches 8 bases. The clonotype was recovered from a human donor in good health (CMV status not recorded). Some clones in this sample may be carry-over from other donors' samples. CDR3 in amino acids: CASSSNQGQASYEQYF. As DNA, the CDR3 is TGTGCCAGCAGCTCCAACCAGGGACAGGCCTCCTACGAGCAGTACTTC.